This TCR beta chain was profiled in a study of blood T cell repertoires in COVID-19. Clones were read by immunoSEQ multiplex PCR, and TCRdb kept only the in-frame ones, dropping some. The sample shows 250,000 to 300,000 clones, under 90% of them seen only once. CDR3 length: 12 amino acids. This sequence originates from a woman aged 55-70 years with active or convalescent COVID-19. Sequenced material: peripheral blood. This chain joins TRBV12-1 and TRBJ1-1. TRBV12-1 is a pseudogene segment. The CDR3 sequence: CASSFECEEAFF. The CDR3 bases are TGTGCCAGCAGCTTTGAGTGCGAGGAAGCTTTCTTT.